Following are 21 T cell receptor beta chains from one sample sequenced in a study of T-cell reconstitution after alpha-beta-depleted transplantation in children. Unique molecular identifiers were built into the TCRbeta library. TCRdb passed the PCR reads through MiXCR, listing each CDR3 protein once. The sample shows 600,000 or so distinct CDR3 sequences, 23% of them seen only once. Sequenced here: PBMCs, mostly from graft donor cells, sampled 360 days after TCRalphabeta/CD19-depleted stem cell transplant. The receptors stem from a boy under two years old who had a stem cell transplant for acute myeloid leukemia, so the T cells may come from the graft donor.

CDR3 sequence: CASSYATALEFNEQFF. CDR3 DNA: TGTGCCAGCAGTTACGCGACGGCCCTGGAGTTCAATGAGCAGTTCTTC. The chain joins TRBV6-5 to TRBJ2-1; D uncertain. In germline, CDR1 is MNHEY, CDR2 SVGAGI. The CDR3 is 16 residues long. Trimming stripped 2 bases from V and 6 bases from J, with 17 bases between.

This clonotype has a handful of counts. V is TRBV6-1 and J is TRBJ2-7; D gene unclear. Germline V gives CDR1 MNHNS, CDR2 SASEGT. Trimming pared 1 base from V and 6 bases from J, leaving 16 bases between. CDR3 length: 15 amino acids. Written as DNA, the CDR3 is TGTGCCAGCAGTGAAGGTCCCGCGGATTGGGGCGAGCAGTACGTC. Its translation: CASSEGPADWGEQYV.

The genes are TRBV28 and TRBJ1-4; D gene unclear. Germline values: CDR1 MDHEN, CDR2 SYDVKM. CDR3 size: 11 residues. V gave up 5 bases and J gave up 8 bases, with 6 bases separating them. As DNA, the CDR3 is TGTGCCAGCAGTACTCGAGAAAAACTGTTTTTT. Its translation is CASSTREKLFF.

This clonotype was picked up many times. The chain links TRBV29-1 to TRBJ2-7; TRBD1 is a possible D gene (6 bases). V lost 6 bases, J lost 0 bases, and 12 bases lay in between. Germline assignment: CDR1 SQVTM and CDR2 ANQGSEA. The CDR3 consists of 13 residues. The CDR3 coding sequence is TGCAGCGTAGCAGGGGTAAGCTCCTACGAGCAGTACTTC. This gives the protein CSVAGVSSYEQYF.

J is TRBJ2-1 and V is TRBV7-9; D is unclear. The CDR3 is 11 residues long. Germline CDR1 and CDR2: SEHNR and FQNEAQ (reference sequence). V lost 5 bases and J lost 7, with 6 bases in between. The CDR3: CASSPWNEQFF. The CDR3 DNA sequence: TGTGCCAGCAGCCCGTGGAATGAGCAGTTCTTC.

The chain links TRBV7-6 to TRBJ2-2; the match to TRBD2 covers 7 bases. The junction had 6 bases not matched to a gene; V was cut back by 5 bases and J by 6 bases. The CDR3 has 14 amino acids. Germline values: CDR1 SGHVS, CDR2 FNYEAQ. Written as DNA, the CDR3 is TGTGCCAGCAGCGAGACTAGCAGTGCCGGGGAGCTGTTTTTT. Amino acid sequence: CASSETSSAGELFF.

This clonotype came up many times. V gene TRBV12-3 or TRBV12-4 combines with J gene TRBJ1-5; possibly TRBD1 for D (5 bases). Trimming took 4 bases from V and 5 from J, leaving 12 bases between them. The CDR3 sequence is 14 residues long. CDR3 coding DNA: TGTGCCAGCAGTTGGGGCCCGGGGGATCAGCCCCAGCATTTT. Protein sequence: CASSWGPGDQPQHF.

V gene TRBV12-3 or TRBV12-4 combines with J gene TRBJ1-1, with D maybe TRBD1 (5 bases). The CDR3 is 12 residues long. The V gene lost 4 bases and the J gene lost 3 bases, with 6 bases spanning the gap. The CDR3 region is CASSWDHTEAFF. The CDR3, as DNA: TGTGCCAGCAGTTGGGACCACACTGAAGCTTTCTTT.

The chain has TRBV7-9 and TRBJ2-5; D could derive from TRBD1 or TRBD2 (5 bases each). This CDR3 has 13 amino acids. The V end was cut by 2 bases, the J end by 7 bases, with 11 bases between. Germline assignment: CDR1 SEHNR and CDR2 FQNEAQ (reference sequence). The DNA for the CDR3 is TGTGCCAGCAGCTTAACTAGTGGGGGGACCCAGTACTTC. Encoded protein: CASSLTSGGTQYF.

This clonotype was observed many times. The junction departs from germline at one end; a sequencing error may be responsible. The V call is TRBV20-1, the J call TRBJ2-5; no definite D call. This CDR3 has 14 amino acids. Germline CDR1 reads DFQATT; CDR2 reads SNEGSKA (reference sequence). In nucleotides, the CDR3 is TGCAGTGCTCGAGAGCAGGCAGGACAAGAGACCCAGTACTTC. Residues: CSAREQAGQETQYF.

V and J are TRBV27 and TRBJ2-3; 7 bases match TRBD2. V trimming: 5 bases; J trimming: 3 bases; junction bases outside the gene matches: 8. Looked up from germline, CDR1 is MNHEY and CDR2 is SMNVEV (reference sequence). The CDR3 is made up of 15 amino acids. CDR3 nucleotide sequence: TGTGCCAGCAGTCCGGGGTGGGGGGGGACAGATACGCAGTATTTT. This encodes CASSPGWGGTDTQYF.

The chain uses TRBV12-3 or TRBV12-4 and TRBJ2-3, with 7 bases lining up with TRBD2. The junction had 8 bases not matched to a gene; V was cut back by 6 bases and J by 2 bases. This CDR3 has 15 residues. The CDR3 nucleotides are TGTGCCAGCAGCCTTGGACTAGTAGACACAGATACGCAGTATTTT. Amino acids: CASSLGLVDTDTQYF.

This clonotype was recorded a few times. The CDR3 region has the DNA TGTGCCAGCAGTTACGTCAGGGCCTACGAGCAGTACTTC. Protein: CASSYVRAYEQYF. This sequence joins TRBV6-2 or TRBV6-3 and TRBJ2-7; D is possibly TRBD1 (5 bases). V was clipped by 2 bases and J by 2 bases, with 7 bases between them. The CDR3 totals 13 residues. Germline loops: CDR1 MNHEY, CDR2 SVGEGT.

This clonotype was seen only a few times. The J gene is TRBJ2-1, the V gene TRBV12-3 or TRBV12-4; TRBD1 matches at 7 bases. The ends lost 3 bases at V and 6 bases at J; junction bases unmatched: 2. The CDR3 consists of 13 residues. CDR3 sequence (DNA): TGTGCCAGCAGTTTGAGACAGGGCAATGAGCAGTTCTTC. The encoded protein is CASSLRQGNEQFF.

In its sample, this clonotype was seen many times. V and J are TRBV12-5 and TRBJ2-1, with 7 bases matching TRBD1. Germline CDR1 and CDR2: LGHNT and FRNRAP. The CDR3 has 16 residues. V was clipped by 0 bases and J by 4 bases; unmatched bases: 6. In DNA form, the CDR3 reads TGTGCTAGTGGTTTGGTCCAGGACAGGATATACAATGAGCAGTTCTTC. Its translation: CASGLVQDRIYNEQFF.

The J gene is TRBJ2-3, the V gene TRBV5-1, with a weak D call TRBD1 (5 bases). The V gene lost 0 bases and the J gene lost 4 bases, with 12 bases spanning the gap. The CDR3 has 15 amino acids. The germline gives CDR1 SGHRS, CDR2 YFSETQ. Here the CDR3 reads CASSLDGVGADTQYF. CDR3 nucleotide sequence: TGCGCCAGCAGCTTGGATGGGGTAGGGGCAGATACGCAGTATTTT.

The rearrangement links TRBV28 to TRBJ1-1, with 7 bases that match TRBD1. J was trimmed by 1 base and V by 3 bases; bases with no gene match: 5. The CDR3 loop spans 15 amino acids. CDR1 MDHEN and CDR2 SYDVKM come from the germline V gene. This CDR3 reads CASSFWDSRNTEAFF. CDR3 nucleotide sequence: TGTGCCAGCAGTTTTTGGGACAGCCGGAACACTGAAGCTTTCTTT.

This clonotype has at least ten counts. The V and J genes are TRBV6-6 and TRBJ1-1; a weak D match, TRBD1 (6 bases). This CDR3 contains 11 residues. Germline V lookup: CDR1 MNHNY, CDR2 SVGAGI (reference sequence). Trimming stripped 5 bases from V and 11 bases from J, with 12 bases between. The CDR3 coding sequence is TGTGCCAGCAGTGACCAGGGGAGGGCTTTCTTT. Its translation is CASSDQGRAFF.

The V gene is TRBV4-3, the J gene TRBJ2-1; 7 bases are shared with TRBD2. Unmatched junction bases numbered 11, after V lost 1 base and J lost 8 bases. The CDR3 sequence is 16 residues long. Germline assignment: CDR1 LGHNA and CDR2 YSLEER. The CDR3, as DNA: TGCGCCAGCAGCCAAGTGGGTCCGGGACTACACGATGAGCAGTTCTTC. Residues: CASSQVGPGLHDEQFF.

This clonotype was seen only a few times. V usage is TRBV29-1 and J usage is TRBJ2-2, with D possibly matching TRBD1 (6 bases). The CDR3 consists of 14 residues. CDR1 is SQVTM, CDR2 ANQGSEA, per germline. V was clipped by 7 bases and J by 4 bases, with 16 bases between them. For the CDR3, the DNA is TGCAGCGGGCGACAGGACTCTGTCACCGGGGAGCTGTTTTTT. This gives the protein CSGRQDSVTGELFF.

In its sample, this clonotype was seen once. The chain uses TRBV10-3 and TRBJ1-2, with 7 bases fitting TRBD1. The CDR3 consists of 20 residues. CDR1 and CDR2 (germline): ENHRY, SYGVKD. V was clipped by 0 bases and J by 2 bases; unmatched bases: 18. CDR3 sequence: CAISESGGSPITTGNYGYTF. Here the CDR3 DNA reads TGTGCCATCAGTGAGTCGGGGGGGAGTCCCATCACGACAGGGAACTATGGCTACACCTTC.